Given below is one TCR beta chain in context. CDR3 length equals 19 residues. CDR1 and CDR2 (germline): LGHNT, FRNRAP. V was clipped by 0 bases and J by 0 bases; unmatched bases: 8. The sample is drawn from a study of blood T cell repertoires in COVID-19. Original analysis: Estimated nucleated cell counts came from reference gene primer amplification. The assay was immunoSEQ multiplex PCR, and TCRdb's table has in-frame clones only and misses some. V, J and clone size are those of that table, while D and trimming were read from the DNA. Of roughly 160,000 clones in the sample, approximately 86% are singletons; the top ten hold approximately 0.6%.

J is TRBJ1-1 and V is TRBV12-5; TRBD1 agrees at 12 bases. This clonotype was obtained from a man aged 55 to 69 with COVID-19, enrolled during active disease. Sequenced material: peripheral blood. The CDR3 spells CASGLVSGQGARVNTEAFF. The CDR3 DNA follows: TGTGCTAGTGGTTTGGTGTCGGGACAGGGGGCGCGGGTGAACACTGAAGCTTTCTTT.